The 18 T cell receptor beta chains presented below share a single source sample, sequenced in a study of cytotoxic CD8 clonotypes in ibrutinib-treated CLL. Produced via immunoSEQ multiplex PCR; TCRdb's table is partial and in-frame only. The sample contains nearly 100,000 clones, around 80% of which appear only once. The sequencing used PBMCs, collected after 12 months of ibrutinib treatment. The receptors shown here come from a human donor with chronic lymphocytic leukemia.

With respect to this clone: Other DNA sequences in this specimen translate into the identical CDR3. This chain uses TRBV30 with TRBJ2-7, with D hard to call. This CDR3 has 11 residues. V was pared by 3 bases and J by 0 bases, with 3 bases between. From germline, CDR1 is GTSNPN and CDR2 SVGIG (reference sequence). CDR3 protein: CAWRGSYEQYF. As DNA, the CDR3 is TGTGCCTGGAGAGGCTCCTACGAGCAGTACTTC.

The chain combines TRBV7-2 with TRBJ1-2; D might be TRBD1 (5 bases). Trimming removed 3 bases from V and 5 bases from J, with 16 bases in between. From germline, CDR1 is SGHTA and CDR2 FQGNSA. The CDR3 length is 15 residues. Written as DNA, the CDR3 is TGTGCCAGCAGCTTGGGGACCGGGGGAGAGTATGGCTACACCTTC. As protein: CASSLGTGGEYGYTF.

This chain links TRBV10-3 with TRBJ1-2, with TRBD1 as a possible D gene (6 bases). The germline CDR1 and CDR2 sequences are ENHRY and SYGVKD. The CDR3 sequence is 18 residues long. The germline V and J ends were trimmed by 0 bases and 4 bases, with 21 bases remaining between them. CDR3 nucleotides: TGTGCCATCAGTGAGTCCAGGGGCCCCGGACTCCTAGTCTATGGCTACACCTTC. Translating gives CAISESRGPGLLVYGYTF.

The chain couples TRBV28 to TRBJ2-1; D is perhaps TRBD1 (6 bases). CDR1 is MDHEN and CDR2 is SYDVKM in the germline V gene. The CDR3 extends over 18 amino acids. Trimming left V 1 base short and J 3 bases short, with 19 bases between. CDR3 protein: CASSLFGPPRGGYNEQFF. The CDR3 DNA reads TGTGCCAGCAGTTTATTCGGGCCCCCCAGGGGTGGCTACAATGAGCAGTTCTTC.

The chain uses TRBV30 and TRBJ1-1; D gene uncertain. Germline V CDR1 and CDR2: GTSNPN, SVGIG (reference sequence). The V end was cut by 7 bases, the J end by 0 bases, with 12 bases between. CDR3 length: 13 amino acids. The CDR3 here is CAFARTVNTEAFF. The CDR3, as DNA: TGTGCCTTCGCCCGGACCGTGAACACTGAAGCTTTCTTT. Full variable domain (rest looked up from reference TRBV30 and TRBJ1-1): SQTIHQWPATLVQPVGSPLSLECTVEGTSNPNLYWYRQAAGRGLQLLFYSVGIGQISSEVPQNLSASRPQDRQFILSSKKLLLSDSGFYLCAFARTVNTEAFFGQGTRLTVV.

This rearrangement joins TRBV6-1 to TRBJ2-5; D call uncertain. CDR3 length: 11 amino acids. V was trimmed by 6 bases and J by 5 bases, leaving 7 bases between them. Germline values: CDR1 MNHNS, CDR2 SASEGT. The CDR3 sequence: CASRWTETQYF. CDR3 coding DNA: TGTGCCAGCAGGTGGACCGAGACCCAGTACTTC.

V and J are TRBV11-3 and TRBJ2-7, with D tentatively TRBD2 (6 bases). Germline assignment: CDR1 SGHNT and CDR2 YENEEA. With 5 bases removed from V and 8 bases from J, the gap between germline ends came to 16 bases. The CDR3 has 13 residues. The CDR3 region is CASSTGTAGQQYF. CDR3 DNA sequence: TGTGCCAGCAGCACCGGGACTGCGGGCCAGCAGTACTTC.

The rearrangement links TRBV12-2 to TRBJ2-3; the D call of TRBD1 is as the table states it, not checked on the DNA. TRBV12-2 is annotated as a pseudogene. The CDR3 covers 10 residues. CDR3 amino acids: CASAGDTQYF. The CDR3 nucleotides are TGTGCCAGCGCAGGGGATACGCAGTATTTT.

The chain combines TRBV5-1 with TRBJ2-7; D possibly corresponds to TRBD1 (5 bases). The length of the CDR3 is 13 residues. CDR1 and CDR2 from the germline V gene are SGHRS and YFSETQ. The V and J ends lost 0 bases and 2 bases respectively, with 6 bases between them. The DNA of the CDR3 is TGCGCCAGCAGCTTGGGGACACCCTACGAGCAGTACTTC. The encoded protein is CASSLGTPYEQYF.

The gene calls are TRBV18 and TRBJ2-7, with TRBD1 identical over 7 bases. The CDR3 extends over 15 amino acids. V lost 2 bases and J lost 4; bases outside the gene matches: 8. Germline V gives CDR1 KGHSH, CDR2 LQKENI. CDR3 amino acids: CASSPLLDRPYEQYF. The CDR3 DNA sequence: TGTGCCAGCTCACCATTACTGGACAGGCCATACGAGCAGTACTTC.

The J gene is TRBJ1-4, the V gene TRBV9, with 7 bases identical to TRBD1. J was trimmed by 3 bases and V by 3 bases; bases with no gene match: 14. Germline CDR1 SGDLS, CDR2 YYNGEE. There are 18 residues in the CDR3. The CDR3: CASSAGLGQVGPNEKLFF. CDR3 coding DNA: TGTGCCAGCAGCGCCGGTCTCGGACAGGTGGGCCCTAATGAAAAACTGTTTTTT.

The chain uses TRBV19 and TRBJ2-1, with D possibly matching TRBD1 (6 bases). The germline V gene has CDR1 LNHDA and CDR2 SQIVND (reference sequence). Trimming shortened V by 2 bases and J by 6 bases, and 20 bases separated the two germline ends. This CDR3 has 17 amino acids. CDR3 protein: CASSINYDLGGRNEQFF. The CDR3 nucleotides are TGTGCCAGTAGTATAAATTACGATCTAGGGGGACGCAATGAGCAGTTCTTC. Full variable domain (outside the CDR3, taken from reference TRBV19 and TRBJ2-1): DGGITQSPKYLFRKEGQNVTLSCEQNLNHDAMYWYRQDPGQGLRLIYYSQIVNDFQKGDIAEGYSVSREKKESFPLTVTSAQKNPTAFYLCASSINYDLGGRNEQFFGPGTRLTVL.

The chain is built from TRBV27 and TRBJ2-6; either TRBD1 or TRBD2 may fit D (5 bases each). Germline V gene sequence: CDR1 MNHEY, CDR2 SMNVEV (reference sequence). V gave up 7 bases and J gave up 0 bases, with 7 bases separating them. This CDR3 has 14 amino acids. Here the CDR3 DNA reads TGTGCCAGCAAGGGGACCTCTGGGGCCAACGTCCTGACTTTC. This encodes CASKGTSGANVLTF.

This clone appeared a single time. The chain joins TRBV28 to TRBJ1-1; a possible D gene is TRBD1 (6 bases). The length of the CDR3 is 14 residues. The V end was cut by 2 bases, the J end by 1 base, with 8 bases between. From germline, CDR1 is MDHEN and CDR2 SYDVKM. CDR3 in DNA: TGTGCCAGCAGTTTAGGACAGAGGAACACTGAAGCTTTCTTT. Residues: CASSLGQRNTEAFF.

The table lists this clone with a count of one. This rearrangement joins TRBV6-1 to TRBJ2-7; the D is unclear. Looked up from germline, CDR1 is MNHNS and CDR2 is SASEGT. This CDR3 has 13 amino acids. V was pared by 4 bases and J by 6 bases, with 13 bases between. The CDR3: CASSVKVFGEQYF. The CDR3 coding sequence is TGTGCCAGCAGTGTTAAGGTATTCGGCGAGCAGTACTTC.

This chain joins TRBV7-3 and TRBJ2-3, with 11 bases fitting TRBD2. Trimming removed 5 bases from V and 4 bases from J; junction bases left unmatched: 5. The CDR3 runs 15 residues. CDR1 SGHTA and CDR2 FQGTGA come from the germline V gene. The CDR3 spells CASSPLAGGPDTQYF. CDR3 nucleotides: TGTGCCAGCAGCCCCCTAGCGGGGGGCCCAGATACGCAGTATTTT.

The genes are TRBV13 and TRBJ2-7; D possibly corresponds to TRBD1 (6 bases). The germline V and J ends were trimmed by 4 bases and 4 bases, with 17 bases remaining between them. CDR1 and CDR2 from the germline V gene are PRHDT and FYEKMQ (reference sequence). The CDR3 covers 15 residues. The CDR3 loop is CASSWGHVLSYEQYF. CDR3 bases: TGTGCCAGCAGCTGGGGACATGTGCTCTCATACGAGCAGTACTTC.

The chain is built from TRBV18 and TRBJ2-7, with TRBD1 identical over 8 bases. Germline assignment: CDR1 KGHSH and CDR2 LQKENI. After removal of 1 base from V and 2 bases from J, the junction contained 4 bases not matched to a gene. This CDR3 is 15 amino acids long. The CDR3 spells CASSPRQGSAYEQYF. The CDR3 DNA sequence: TGTGCCAGCTCACCACGACAGGGGTCCGCCTACGAGCAGTACTTC.